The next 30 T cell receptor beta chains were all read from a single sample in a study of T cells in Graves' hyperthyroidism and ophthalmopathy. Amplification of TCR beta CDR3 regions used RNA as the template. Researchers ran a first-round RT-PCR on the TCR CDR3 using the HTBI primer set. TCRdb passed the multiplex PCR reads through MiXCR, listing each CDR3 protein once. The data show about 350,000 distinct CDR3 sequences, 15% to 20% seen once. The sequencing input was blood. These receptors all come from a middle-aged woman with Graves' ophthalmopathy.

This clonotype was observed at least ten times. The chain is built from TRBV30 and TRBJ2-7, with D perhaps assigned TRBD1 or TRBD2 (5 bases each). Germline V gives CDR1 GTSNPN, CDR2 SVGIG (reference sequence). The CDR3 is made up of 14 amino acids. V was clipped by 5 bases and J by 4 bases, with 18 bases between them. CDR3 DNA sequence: TGTGCCTGGTATGACGGGACCAAATCATACGAGCAGTACTTC. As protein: CAWYDGTKSYEQYF.

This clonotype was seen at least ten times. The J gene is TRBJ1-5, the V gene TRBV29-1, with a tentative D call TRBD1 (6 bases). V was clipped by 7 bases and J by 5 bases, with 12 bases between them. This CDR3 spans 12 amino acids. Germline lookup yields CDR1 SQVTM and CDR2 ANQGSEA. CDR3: CSAGHQDQPQHF. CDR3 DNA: TGCAGCGCGGGACACCAGGATCAGCCCCAGCATTTT.

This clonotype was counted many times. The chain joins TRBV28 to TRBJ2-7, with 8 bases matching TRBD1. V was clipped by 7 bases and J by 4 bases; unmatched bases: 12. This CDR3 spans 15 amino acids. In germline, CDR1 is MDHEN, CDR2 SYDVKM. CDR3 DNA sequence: TGTGCCAGCACCGTATGGACAGGGTACACATACGAGCAGTACTTC. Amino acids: CASTVWTGYTYEQYF.

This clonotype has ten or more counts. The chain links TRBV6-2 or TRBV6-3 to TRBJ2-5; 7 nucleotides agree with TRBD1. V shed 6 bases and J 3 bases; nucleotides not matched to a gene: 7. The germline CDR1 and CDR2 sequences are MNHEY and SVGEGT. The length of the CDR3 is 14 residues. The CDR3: CASSVGTVKETQYF. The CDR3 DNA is TGTGCCAGCAGCGTCGGGACAGTCAAAGAGACCCAGTACTTC.

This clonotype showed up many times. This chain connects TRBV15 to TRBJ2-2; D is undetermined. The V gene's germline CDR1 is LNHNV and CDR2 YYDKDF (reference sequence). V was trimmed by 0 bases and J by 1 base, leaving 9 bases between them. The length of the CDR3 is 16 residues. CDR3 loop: CATSRDWAGNTGELFF. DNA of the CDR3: TGTGCCACCAGCAGAGATTGGGCAGGGAACACCGGGGAGCTGTTTTTT. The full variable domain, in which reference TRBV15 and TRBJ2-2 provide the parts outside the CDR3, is DAMVIQNPRYQVTQFGKPVTLSCSQTLNHNVMYWYQQKSSQAPKLLFHYYDKDFNNEADTPDNFQSRRPNTSFCFLDIRSPGLGDTAMYLCATSRDWAGNTGELFFGEGSRLTVL.

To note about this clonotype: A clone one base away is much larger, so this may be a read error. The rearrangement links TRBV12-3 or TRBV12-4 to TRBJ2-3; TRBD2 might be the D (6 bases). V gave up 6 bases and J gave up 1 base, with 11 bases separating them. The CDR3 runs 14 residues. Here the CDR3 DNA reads TGTGCCAGCAGACTGCGGGAATGCACAGATACGCAGTATTTT. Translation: CASRLRECTDTQYF.

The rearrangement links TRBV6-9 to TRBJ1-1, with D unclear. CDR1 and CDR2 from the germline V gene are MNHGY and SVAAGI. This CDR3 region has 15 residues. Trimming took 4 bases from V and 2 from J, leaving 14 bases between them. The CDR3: CASSFSPSINTEAFF. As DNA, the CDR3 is TGTGCCAGCAGTTTCAGCCCCTCTATTAACACTGAAGCTTTCTTT.

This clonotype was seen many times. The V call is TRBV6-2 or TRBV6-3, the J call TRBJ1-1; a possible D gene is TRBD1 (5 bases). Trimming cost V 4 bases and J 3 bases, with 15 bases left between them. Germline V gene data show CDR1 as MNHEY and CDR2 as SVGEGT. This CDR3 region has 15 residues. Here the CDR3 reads CASSSGRSTYTEAFF. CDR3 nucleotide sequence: TGTGCCAGCAGTTCGGGACGGTCCACCTACACTGAAGCTTTCTTT.

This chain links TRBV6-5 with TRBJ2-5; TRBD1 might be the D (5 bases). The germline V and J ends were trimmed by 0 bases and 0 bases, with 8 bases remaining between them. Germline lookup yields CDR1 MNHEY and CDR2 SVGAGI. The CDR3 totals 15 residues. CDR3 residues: CASSYSKGNQETQYF. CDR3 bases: TGTGCCAGCAGTTACTCGAAGGGGAACCAAGAGACCCAGTACTTC.

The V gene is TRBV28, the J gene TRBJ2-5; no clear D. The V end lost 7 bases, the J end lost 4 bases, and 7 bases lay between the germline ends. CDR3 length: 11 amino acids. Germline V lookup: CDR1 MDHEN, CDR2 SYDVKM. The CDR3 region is CASNNGETQYF. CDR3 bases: TGTGCCAGCAACAACGGAGAGACCCAGTACTTC.

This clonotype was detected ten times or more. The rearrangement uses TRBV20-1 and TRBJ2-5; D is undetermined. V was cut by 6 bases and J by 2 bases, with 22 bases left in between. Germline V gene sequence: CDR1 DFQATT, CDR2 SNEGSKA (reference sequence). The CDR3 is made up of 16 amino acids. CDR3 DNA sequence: TGCAGTGCCGAACGCCCCTCAGCAGGACGGCAAGAGACCCAGTACTTC. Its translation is CSAERPSAGRQETQYF.

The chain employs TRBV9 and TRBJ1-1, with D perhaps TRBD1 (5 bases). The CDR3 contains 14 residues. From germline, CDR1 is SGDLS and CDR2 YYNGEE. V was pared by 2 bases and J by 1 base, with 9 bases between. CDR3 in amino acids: CASSVTVGNTEAFF. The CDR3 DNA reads TGTGCCAGCAGCGTGACAGTTGGGAACACTGAAGCTTTCTTT.

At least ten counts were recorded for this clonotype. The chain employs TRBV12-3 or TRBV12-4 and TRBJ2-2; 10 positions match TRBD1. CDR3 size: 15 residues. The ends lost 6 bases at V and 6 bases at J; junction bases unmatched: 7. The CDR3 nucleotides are TGTGCCAGCAGGACAGGGGGCGCGGGCCCCGGGGAGCTGTTTTTT. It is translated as CASRTGGAGPGELFF.

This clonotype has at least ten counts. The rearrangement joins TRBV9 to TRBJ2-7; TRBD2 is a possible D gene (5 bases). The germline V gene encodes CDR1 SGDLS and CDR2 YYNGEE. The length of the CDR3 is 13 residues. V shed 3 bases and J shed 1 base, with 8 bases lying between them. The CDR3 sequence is CASSAGNSYEQYF. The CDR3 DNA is TGTGCCAGCAGCGCCGGGAATTCCTACGAGCAGTACTTC.

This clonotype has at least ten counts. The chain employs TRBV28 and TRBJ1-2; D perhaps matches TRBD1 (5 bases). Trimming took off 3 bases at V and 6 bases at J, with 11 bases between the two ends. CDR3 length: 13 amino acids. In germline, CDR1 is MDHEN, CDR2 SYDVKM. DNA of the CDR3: TGTGCCAGCAGTTTGGCAGGGCAGAATGGCTACACCTTC. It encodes CASSLAGQNGYTF.

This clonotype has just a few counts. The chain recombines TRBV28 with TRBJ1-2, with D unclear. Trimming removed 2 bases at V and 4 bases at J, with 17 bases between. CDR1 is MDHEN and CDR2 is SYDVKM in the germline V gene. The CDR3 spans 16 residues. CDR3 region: CASSLAGRTTFYGYTF. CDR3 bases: TGTGCCAGCAGTTTAGCCGGCCGAACTACCTTCTATGGCTACACCTTC.

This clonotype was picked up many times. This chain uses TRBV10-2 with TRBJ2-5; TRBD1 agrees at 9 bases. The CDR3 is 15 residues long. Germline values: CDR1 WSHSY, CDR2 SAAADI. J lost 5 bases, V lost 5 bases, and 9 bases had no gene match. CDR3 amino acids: CASSLGQGYLETQYF. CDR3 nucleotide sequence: TGCGCCAGCAGTCTAGGACAGGGGTATTTGGAGACCCAGTACTTC.

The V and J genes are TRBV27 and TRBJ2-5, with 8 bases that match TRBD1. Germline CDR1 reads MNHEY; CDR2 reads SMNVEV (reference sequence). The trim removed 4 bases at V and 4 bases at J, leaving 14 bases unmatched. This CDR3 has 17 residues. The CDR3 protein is CASSSFGTGLLGETQYF. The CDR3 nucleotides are TGTGCCAGCAGTTCGTTCGGGACAGGACTCTTGGGAGAGACCCAGTACTTC.

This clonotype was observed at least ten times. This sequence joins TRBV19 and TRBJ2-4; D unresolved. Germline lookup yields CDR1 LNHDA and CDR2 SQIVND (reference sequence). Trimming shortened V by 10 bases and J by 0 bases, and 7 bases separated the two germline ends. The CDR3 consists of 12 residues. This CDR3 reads CATGVAKNIQYF. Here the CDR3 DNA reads TGTGCCACTGGAGTAGCCAAAAACATTCAGTACTTC.

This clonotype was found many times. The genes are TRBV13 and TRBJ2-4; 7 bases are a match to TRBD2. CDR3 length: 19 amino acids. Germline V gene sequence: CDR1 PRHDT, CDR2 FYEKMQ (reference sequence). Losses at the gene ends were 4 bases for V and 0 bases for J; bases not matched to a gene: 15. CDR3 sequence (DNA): TGTGCCAGCAGCTGGACCGGGACTATCGGAACCAAAGCCAAAAACATTCAGTACTTC. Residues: CASSWTGTIGTKAKNIQYF.

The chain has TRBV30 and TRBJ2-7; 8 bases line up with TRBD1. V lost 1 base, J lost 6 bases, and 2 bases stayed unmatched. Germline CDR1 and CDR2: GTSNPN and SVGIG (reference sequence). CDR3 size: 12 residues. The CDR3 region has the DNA TGTGCCTGGAGTGGACAGGGGACCGAGCAGTACTTC. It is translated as CAWSGQGTEQYF.

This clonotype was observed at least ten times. The CDR3 here is CASSSTVRYGYTF. CDR3 DNA: TGTGCCAGCAGTTCGACAGTGCGGTATGGCTACACCTTC. The genes are TRBV12-3 or TRBV12-4 and TRBJ1-2; D may be TRBD1 (5 bases). CDR3 size: 13 residues. The ends were cut back, 4 bases at V and 5 bases at J, with 11 bases in the middle.

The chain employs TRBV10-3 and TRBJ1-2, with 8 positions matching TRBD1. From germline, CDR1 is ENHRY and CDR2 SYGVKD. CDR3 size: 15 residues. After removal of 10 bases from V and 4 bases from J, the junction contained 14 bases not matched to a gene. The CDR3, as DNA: TGTGCCACCTCAGGACAGGGAGGTGGGTCCTATGGCTACACCTTC. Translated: CATSGQGGGSYGYTF.

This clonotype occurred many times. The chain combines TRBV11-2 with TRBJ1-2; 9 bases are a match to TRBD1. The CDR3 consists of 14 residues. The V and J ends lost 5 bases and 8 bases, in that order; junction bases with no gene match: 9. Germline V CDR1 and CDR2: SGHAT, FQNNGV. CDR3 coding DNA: TGTGCCAGCAGCACAGACAGGGGGATCTGGGGCTACACCTTC. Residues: CASSTDRGIWGYTF.

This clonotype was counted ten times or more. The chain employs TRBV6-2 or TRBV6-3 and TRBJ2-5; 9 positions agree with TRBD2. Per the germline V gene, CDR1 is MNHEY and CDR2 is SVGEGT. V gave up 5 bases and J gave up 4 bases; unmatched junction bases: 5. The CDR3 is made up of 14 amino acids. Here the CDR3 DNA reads TGTGCCAGCAGTCAGCGGGAGGTCCCAGAGACCCAGTACTTC. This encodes CASSQREVPETQYF.

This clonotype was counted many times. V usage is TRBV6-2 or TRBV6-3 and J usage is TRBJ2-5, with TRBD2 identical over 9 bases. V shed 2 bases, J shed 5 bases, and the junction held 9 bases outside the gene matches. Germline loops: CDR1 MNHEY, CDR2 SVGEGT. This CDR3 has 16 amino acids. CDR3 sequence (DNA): TGTGCCAGCAGTTACCTTAGCGGGAGACCGGACGAGACCCAGTACTTC. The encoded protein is CASSYLSGRPDETQYF.

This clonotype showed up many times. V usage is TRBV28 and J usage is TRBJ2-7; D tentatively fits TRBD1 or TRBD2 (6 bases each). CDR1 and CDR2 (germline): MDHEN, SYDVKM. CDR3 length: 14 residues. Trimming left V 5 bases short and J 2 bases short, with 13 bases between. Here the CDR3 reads CASSRGRGAYEQYF. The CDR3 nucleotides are TGTGCCAGCAGTCGGGGAAGGGGGGCCTACGAGCAGTACTTC.

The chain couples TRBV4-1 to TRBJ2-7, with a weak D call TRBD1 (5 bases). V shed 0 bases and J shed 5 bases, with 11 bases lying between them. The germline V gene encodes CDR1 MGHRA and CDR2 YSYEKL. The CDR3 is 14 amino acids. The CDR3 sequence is CASSQDAGYNEQYF. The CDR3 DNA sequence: TGCGCCAGCAGCCAAGATGCAGGGTACAACGAGCAGTACTTC.

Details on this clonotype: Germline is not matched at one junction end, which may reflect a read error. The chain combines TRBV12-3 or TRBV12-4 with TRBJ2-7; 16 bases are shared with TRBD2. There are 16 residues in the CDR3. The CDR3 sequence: CASSSGLAGGPDEEYF. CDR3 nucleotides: TGTGCCAGCAGTTCGGGACTAGCGGGGGGGCCGGACGAGGAGTACTTC.

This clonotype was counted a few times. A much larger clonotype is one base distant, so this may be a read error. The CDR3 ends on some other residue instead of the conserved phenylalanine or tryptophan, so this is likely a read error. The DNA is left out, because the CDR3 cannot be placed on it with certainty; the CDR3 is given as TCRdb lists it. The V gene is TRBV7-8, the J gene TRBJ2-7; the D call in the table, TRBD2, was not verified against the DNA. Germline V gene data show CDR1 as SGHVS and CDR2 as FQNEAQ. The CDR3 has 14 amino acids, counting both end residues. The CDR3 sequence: CASSQTRLAGEDLL.